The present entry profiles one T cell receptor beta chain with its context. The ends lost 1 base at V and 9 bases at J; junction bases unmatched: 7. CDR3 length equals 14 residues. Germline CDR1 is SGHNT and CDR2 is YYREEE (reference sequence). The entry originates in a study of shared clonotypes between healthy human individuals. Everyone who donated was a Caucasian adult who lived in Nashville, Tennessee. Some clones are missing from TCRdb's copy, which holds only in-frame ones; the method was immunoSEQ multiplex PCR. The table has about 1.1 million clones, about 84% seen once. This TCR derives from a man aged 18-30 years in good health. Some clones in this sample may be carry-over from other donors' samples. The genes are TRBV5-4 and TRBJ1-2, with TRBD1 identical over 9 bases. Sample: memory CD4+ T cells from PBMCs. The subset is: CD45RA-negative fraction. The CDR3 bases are TGTGCCAGCAGCTTGCCCTGGGACAGGGAGAGCTACACCTTC. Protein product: CASSLPWDRESYTF.